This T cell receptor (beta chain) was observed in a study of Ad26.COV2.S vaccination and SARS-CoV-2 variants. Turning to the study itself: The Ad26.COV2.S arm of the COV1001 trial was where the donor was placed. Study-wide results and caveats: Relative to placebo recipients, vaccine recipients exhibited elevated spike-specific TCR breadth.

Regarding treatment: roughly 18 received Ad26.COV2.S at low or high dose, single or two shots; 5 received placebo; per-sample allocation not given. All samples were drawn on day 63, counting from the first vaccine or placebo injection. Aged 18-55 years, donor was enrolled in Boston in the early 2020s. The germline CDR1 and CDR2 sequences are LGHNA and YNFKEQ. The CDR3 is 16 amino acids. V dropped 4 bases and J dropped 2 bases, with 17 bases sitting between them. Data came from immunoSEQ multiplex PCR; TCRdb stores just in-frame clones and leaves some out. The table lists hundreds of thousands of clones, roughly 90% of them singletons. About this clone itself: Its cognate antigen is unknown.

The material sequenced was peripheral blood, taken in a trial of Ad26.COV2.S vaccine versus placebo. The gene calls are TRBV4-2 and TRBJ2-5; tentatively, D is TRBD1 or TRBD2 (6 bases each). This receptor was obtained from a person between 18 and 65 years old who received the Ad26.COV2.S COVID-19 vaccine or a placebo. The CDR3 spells CASSPIRRGEQETQYF. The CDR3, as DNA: TGTGCCAGCAGCCCAATACGGAGGGGGGAACAAGAGACCCAGTACTTC.